These T cell receptor beta chains were read from a single sample in a study of blood T cell repertoires in COVID-19. Data came from immunoSEQ multiplex PCR; TCRdb stores just in-frame clones and leaves some out. The sample holds about 190,000 clones, 82% seen once. The specimen was peripheral blood. The source is a woman aged 60 to 75 with COVID-19, enrolled during active disease. Each CDR3 is given with its conserved first and last residue. D genes are given only for firm matches. The size field is filled for only some rows; it gives once, few, many or a size class.

abundance,d_gene,len,j_gene,v_gene,CDR3nt,CDR3aa
.,TRBD1,14,TRBJ2-7,TRBV30,TGTGCCTGGAGTACGGGACAGAGTCCCTACGAGCAGTACTTC,CAWSTGQSPYEQYF
.,.,14,TRBJ2-5,TRBV18,TGTGCCAGCTCACCGGTTAGTCCCTTTGAGACCCAGTACTTC,CASSPVSPFETQYF
.,.,14,TRBJ1-6,TRBV6-5,TGTGCCAGCAGTTATGTAGGGGGTAATTCACCCCTCCACTTT,CASSYVGGNSPLHF
.,.,15,TRBJ1-6,TRBV28,TGTGCCAGCAGCGCTATAAGCTCCTATAATTCACCCCTCCACTTT,CASSAISSYNSPLHF
.,TRBD1,14,TRBJ2-1,TRBV25-1,TGTGCCAGCAGTGGAGGGACAGGCTACAATGAGCAGTTCTTC,CASSGGTGYNEQFF
once,TRBD2,17,TRBJ2-1,TRBV27,TGTGCCAGCAGTTTATTTAGCGGGGGGGCCTTTTCAGATGAGCAGTTCTTC,CASSLFSGGAFSDEQFF
.,TRBD1,15,TRBJ2-5,TRBV5-1,TGCGCCAGCAGCTCCACCGGGACAGGACAAGAGACCCAGTACTTC,CASSSTGTGQETQYF
few,TRBD1,19,TRBJ1-1,TRBV7-2,TGTGCCAGCAGCTTCCTAGGGACAGGGGCTCACCGGATGAACACTGAAGCTTTCTTT,CASSFLGTGAHRMNTEAFF
.,.,16,TRBJ2-4,TRBV9,TGTGCCAGCAGCGTTGGTGGCAGGGTGGGGGGTAACATTCAGTACTTC,CASSVGGRVGGNIQYF
.,.,16,TRBJ1-5,TRBV18,TGTGCCAGCTCACCAATCCATCAGGGTATGAATCAGCCCCAGCATTTT,CASSPIHQGMNQPQHF
.,.,14,TRBJ1-1,TRBV6-6,TGTGCCAGCAGTGCATCCGTTAGAGGGACTGAAGCTTTCTTT,CASSASVRGTEAFF
.,.,14,TRBJ1-5,TRBV6-1,TGTGCCAGCAGTGAAGCCGCTATCAATCAGCCCCAGCATTTT,CASSEAAINQPQHF
once,TRBD1,15,TRBJ2-7,TRBV6-6,TGTGCCAGCAGCTCACCTGACAGGGGAGGCTACGAGCAGTACTTC,CASSSPDRGGYEQYF
.,TRBD1,13,TRBJ1-2,TRBV10-3,TGTGCCATCAGGGGACAGGGAGGGTATGGCTACACCTTC,CAIRGQGGYGYTF
.,TRBD2,15,TRBJ2-5,TRBV9,TGTGCCAGCAGCCCCCGGGACTACCGGCAAGAGACCCAGTACTTC,CASSPRDYRQETQYF
many,.,14,TRBJ2-2,TRBV7-3,TGTGCCAGCAGCTTAGTACAGAACACCGGGGAGCTGTTTTTT,CASSLVQNTGELFF
.,.,14,TRBJ1-5,TRBV6-5,TGTGCCAGCAGTTCTTGGGAGAGCAATCAGCCCCAGCATTTT,CASSSWESNQPQHF
.,TRBD1,16,TRBJ2-5,TRBV13,TGTGCCAGCAGCTCCCAGAACAGGGGGCCGAGGGAGACCCAGTACTTC,CASSSQNRGPRETQYF